These T cell receptor beta chains were read from a single sample in a study of metastatic and nonmetastatic thyroid tumors. From the PCR reads, TCRdb re-called clones with MiXCR. The table shows about 64,000 clones, with roughly 4.1% occurring only once. The sequenced material came from blood. The receptors originated from a female donor with papillary thyroid cancer or a benign thyroid nodule (not recorded which). Some clones in this sample may be carry-over from other donors' samples. The CDR3 runs from the conserved cysteine through the conserved F or W. A D gene is named only where the DNA matches it firmly. Where a row states a size, it is once, few, many or the class of an expanded clone; other rows omit it.

clone size,D gene,V gene,J gene,CDR3 DNA,CDR3 protein
many,.,TRBV5-1,TRBJ1-2,TGCGCCAGCAGCATGTCACAGGGCTATGGCTACACCTTC,CASSMSQGYGYTF
few,TRBD1,TRBV20-1,TRBJ2-7,TGCTGTGCTAGAGAAAGGGACAGGAGCTACGAGCAGTACTTC,CCARERDRSYEQYF
many,.,TRBV5-5,TRBJ1-2,TGTGCCAGCAGCGGACTACCCACAGGGGGCTACACCTTC,CASSGLPTGGYTF
few,.,TRBV6-2/TRBV6-3,TRBJ2-6,TGTGCCAGCAGTTTGGACTCTGGGGCCAACGTCCTGACTTTC,CASSLDSGANVLTF
many,.,TRBV5-1,TRBJ1-5,TGCGCCAGCAGCTTGGGTGGCAGGAATCAGCCCCAGCATTTT,CASSLGGRNQPQHF
.,.,TRBV28,TRBJ1-2,TGTGCCAGCAGGAGTGGTGGAGGGAACAACTATGGCTACACCTTC,CASRSGGGNNYGYTF
few,.,TRBV7-9,TRBJ1-1,TGTGCCAGCAGCGTAGACATAGCTTTGAACACTGAAGCTTTCTTT,CASSVDIALNTEAFF
many,.,TRBV11-3,TRBJ1-1,TGTGCCAGCAGCTTAGGCGGACCGAACACTGAAGCTTTCTTT,CASSLGGPNTEAFF
many,.,TRBV2,TRBJ1-5,TGTGCCAGCAGTGAAGGGGGGGCAGGCAATCAGCCCCAGCATTTT,CASSEGGAGNQPQHF
many,.,TRBV6-5,TRBJ1-1,TGTGCCAGCAGTTACCCAGAGATGAACACTGAAGCTTTCTTT,CASSYPEMNTEAFF
.,TRBD1,TRBV12-3/TRBV12-4,TRBJ1-1,TGTGCCAGCAGAGGGACAGGGGGCAGCGCTGAAGCCTTCTTT,CASRGTGGSAEAFF
many,.,TRBV12-3/TRBV12-4,TRBJ2-7,TGTGCCAGCAGTGAGACGGAGTCCTACGAGCAGTACTTC,CASSETESYEQYF
many,TRBD1,TRBV24-1,TRBJ1-5,TGTGCCACCAGTGACCGAACAGGGGCAGGACAGCCCCAGCATTTT,CATSDRTGAGQPQHF
many,.,TRBV7-9,TRBJ2-3,TGTGCCAGCAGCTTAGCCGGTGGGTGGCTAGCCCCAGATACGCAGTATTTT,CASSLAGGWLAPDTQYF
many,.,TRBV2,TRBJ1-2,TGTGCCAGCAGTCTAAGGGACCCGGCCTACGATGGCTACACCTTC,CASSLRDPAYDGYTF
many,.,TRBV9,TRBJ1-5,TGTGCCAGCAGCCCCGGGGAGGGGAGGAAGCCCCAGCATTTT,CASSPGEGRKPQHF
many,.,TRBV4-1,TRBJ1-1,TGCGCCAGCAGCCAGGGTGGGCTGGGCACGAGGAACACTGAAGCTTTCTTT,CASSQGGLGTRNTEAFF
few,TRBD1,TRBV6-2/TRBV6-3,TRBJ1-1,TGTGCCAGCAGTTACTCGAGGGGGACAGGGGGTGAAGCTTTCTTT,CASSYSRGTGGEAFF
many,TRBD2,TRBV20-1,TRBJ2-1,TGCAGTGCTCGGACTAGCGGCGTCTACAATGAGCAGTTCTTC,CSARTSGVYNEQFF
few,.,TRBV7-8,TRBJ2-7,TGTGCCAGCAGCTTAGAGGCGGGGATTATTACCTACGAGCAGTACTTT,CASSLEAGIITYEQYF
many,TRBD2,TRBV12-3/TRBV12-4,TRBJ2-1,TGTGCCAGCAGAGGTAGACTAGCGGGGGGCTCGGGATACAATGAGCAGTTCTTC,CASRGRLAGGSGYNEQFF
few,TRBD2,TRBV5-4,TRBJ2-3,TGTGCCAGCAGCCCGGTACTAGCGGGAGGAGATACGCAGTATTTT,CASSPVLAGGDTQYF
many,.,TRBV18,TRBJ2-5,TGTGCCAGCTCCCTCGGGAGCCTCCAAGAGACCCAGTACTTC,CASSLGSLQETQYF
many,TRBD1,TRBV12-3/TRBV12-4,TRBJ1-5,TGTGCCAGCAGCTCCCCAGGGACAGGGGATAGCAATCAGCCCCAGCATTTT,CASSSPGTGDSNQPQHF
.,TRBD1,TRBV20-1,TRBJ1-2,TGCAGTGCTAGTTACTTTATTCGACAGGGAAGGGATGGCTACACCTTC,CSASYFIRQGRDGYTF
few,.,TRBV6-1,TRBJ2-4,TGTGCCAGCGGAGGCGGGACCCCGGCGGCCAAAAACATTCAGTACTTC,CASGGGTPAAKNIQYF
few,.,TRBV20-1,TRBJ2-7,TGCAGTGCTAGAGAGGCGGACACCTACGAGCAGTACTTC,CSAREADTYEQYF
few,TRBD2,TRBV12-3/TRBV12-4,TRBJ2-1,TGTGCCAGCACCTCTTTTGGGGCTAGCGGGAGATCTGAGCAGTTCTTC,CASTSFGASGRSEQFF
many,.,TRBV7-2,TRBJ1-5,TGTGCCAGCAGCTTAGCGTGGGTACCCCCACAGCCCCAGCATTTT,CASSLAWVPPQPQHF
many,TRBD1,TRBV2,TRBJ1-6,TGTGCCAGCATCCCGGGACAGAATTCACCCCTCCACTTT,CASIPGQNSPLHF
few,.,TRBV6-1,TRBJ2-7,TGTGCCAGCAGACAAGCAATCATCCGCTATAGCCGCTCCTACGAGCATTACTTC,CASRQAIIRYSRSYEHYF
.,TRBD1,TRBV6-1,TRBJ2-1,TGTGCCAGCAGTGATACAGGGGGCGCCTCTAGGTCTGGGCAGTTCTTT,CASSDTGGASRSGQFF
few,.,TRBV6-1,TRBJ1-1,TGTGCCAGCAGATTCGGGTTCGCATCGAACACTGAAGCTTTCTTT,CASRFGFASNTEAFF
.,.,TRBV6-1,TRBJ1-1,TGTGCCAGCATTCGACAGGACTCGAGTTACACTGAAGCTTTCTTT,CASIRQDSSYTEAFF
few,.,TRBV12-3/TRBV12-4,TRBJ1-2,TGTGCCAGCAGTTTTTCAGGGAGGGCCCGGGGCTACACCTTC,CASSFSGRARGYTF
.,.,TRBV5-1,TRBJ2-2,TGCGCCAGCAGCTTGGGGGCGGGGCAGACGAACACCGGGGAGCTGTTTTTT,CASSLGAGQTNTGELFF
many,.,TRBV18,TRBJ1-2,TGTGCCAGCTCACCGGGCAGGGAAAAATGGGCTAACTATGGCTACACCTTC,CASSPGREKWANYGYTF
few,.,TRBV11-2,TRBJ2-3,TGTGCCAGCAGCCTAGACAGTGGAGATACGCAGTATTTT,CASSLDSGDTQYF
many,.,TRBV5-5,TRBJ2-6,TGTGCCAGCAGCTTGGGACACTCTGGGGCCAACGTCCTGACTTTC,CASSLGHSGANVLTF
many,.,TRBV29-1,TRBJ1-1,TGCAGCGTTAAGAAAGCGGTCGCCCTCACTGAAGCTTTCTTT,CSVKKAVALTEAFF
.,.,TRBV24-1,TRBJ1-2,TGTGCGGCACAGGGTACCCTTGACTATGGCTACACCTTC,CAAQGTLDYGYTF